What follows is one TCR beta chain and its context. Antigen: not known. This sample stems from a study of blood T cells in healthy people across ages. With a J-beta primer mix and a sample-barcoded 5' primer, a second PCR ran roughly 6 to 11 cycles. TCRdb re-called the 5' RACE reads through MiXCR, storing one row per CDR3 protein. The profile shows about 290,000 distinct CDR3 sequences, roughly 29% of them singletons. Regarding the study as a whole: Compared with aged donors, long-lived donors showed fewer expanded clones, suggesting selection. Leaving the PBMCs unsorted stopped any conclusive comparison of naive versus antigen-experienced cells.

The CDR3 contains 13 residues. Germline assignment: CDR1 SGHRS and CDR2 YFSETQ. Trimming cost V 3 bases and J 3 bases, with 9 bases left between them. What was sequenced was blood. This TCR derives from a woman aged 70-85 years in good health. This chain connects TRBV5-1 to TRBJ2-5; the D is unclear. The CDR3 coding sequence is TGCGCCAGCAGCTGGCTATGGGAAGAGACCCAGTACTTC. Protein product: CASSWLWEETQYF.